This TCR beta chain was recovered during a study of PD-L1 blockade in urothelial cancer. Study context: Most patients, about 85% of the roughly 29, were males with bladder-origin cancer. Blood was subjected to analysis at 3 weeks (second dose) and 6 weeks following treatment start.

This clone was observed a handful of times. TCRdb's table, derived via immunoSEQ multiplex PCR, lists solely in-frame clones and lacks some. The sample carries roughly 42,000 clones, about 89% recorded once. Time point reported: peripheral blood 6 weeks after treatment start. In germline, CDR1 is LNHDA, CDR2 SQIVND (reference sequence). This CDR3 has 12 amino acids. V was cut by 5 bases and J by 6 bases, with 7 bases left in between. The chain combines TRBV19 with TRBJ2-2; D gene ambiguous. Sequences were derived from PBMCs, sampled around atezolizumab (anti-PD-L1) treatment. The sequence came from a man between 65 and 85 years old with urothelial cancer. CDR3 amino acids: CASSPQSGELFF. The CDR3, as DNA: TGTGCCAGTAGTCCCCAGTCCGGGGAGCTGTTTTTT.